This T cell receptor (beta chain) was recorded in a study of regulatory T cells in long-lasting Graves disease. The time point is: newly diagnosed GD, antithyroid drugs for less than 3 months. PBMC-derived RNA was used for the TCR library. Libraries of TCR beta came from iRepertoire HTBI primers plus Arm-PCR of CDR3 regions. TCRdb reprocessed the multiplex PCR reads via MiXCR and lists one record per CDR3 protein. Here the sample spans under 300,000 distinct CDR3 sequences, around 20% being singletons. Study conclusions and caveats: Authors noted too few samples as a limitation.

This clonotype was observed at least ten times. The antigen is unknown. The material sequenced was peripheral blood mononuclear cells (PBMCs), taken at new diagnosis, from a patient treated with antithyroid drugs. The sequence was collected from a female donor with Graves disease.

The CDR3 DNA reads as TGTGCCAGCAGGGGGGGAAGGGGGAGGAGAGAGACCCAGTACTTC. Its protein product is CASRGGRGRRETQYF. The chain recombines TRBV28 with TRBJ2-5; tentatively, D is TRBD1 or TRBD2 (6 bases each). Germline V gene lookup returns CDR1 MDHEN and CDR2 SYDVKM. Between the trimmed V and J ends, which lost 6 bases and 4 bases, there was a span of 18 bases. This CDR3 has 15 amino acids.